This TCR beta chain was profiled in a study of T cell repertoires in cytomegalovirus infection. Study in general: Carrying CMV and the relevant HLA type showed in public TCR beta signatures.

Study-level findings and limits: Cumulative frequency of public TCR beta families picked out carriers of CMV plus the relevant HLA. Clonotype analysis showed dominance of the ex vivo response by HLA-C-restricted CMV-specific TCR beta clonotypes.

Using its own MiXCR run on the reads, TCRdb lists one record per CDR3 protein. There are fewer than 350,000 distinct CDR3 sequences in the sample; 15% to 20% occur only once, and around 11% lies in the top ten. V shed 5 bases, J shed 0 bases, and the junction held 3 bases outside the gene matches. The CDR3 consists of 15 residues. This clonotype showed up many times. Antigen unknown. The chain recombines TRBV12-3 or TRBV12-4 with TRBJ2-5; 10 bases align to TRBD2. The sample comprised PBMCs. The receptor comes from a human donor in good health (CMV status not recorded). Some clones in this sample may be carry-over from other donors' samples. Here the CDR3 DNA reads TGTGCCAGCAGTCGGACTAGCGGATACCAAGAGACCCAGTACTTC. Residues: CASSRTSGYQETQYF.